A selection of T cell receptor beta chains follows, all from one sample in a study of Ad26.COV2.S vaccination and SARS-CoV-2 variants. This table comes from immunoSEQ multiplex PCR, and its TCRdb copy is limited to in-frame clones, with some not included. The sample yields about 390,000 clones, roughly nine tenths seen once. This material consisted of peripheral blood, taken in a trial of Ad26.COV2.S vaccine versus placebo. The receptors derive from a person aged 18-65 years who received the Ad26.COV2.S COVID-19 vaccine or a placebo. CDR3s include the opening cysteine and the closing phenylalanine or tryptophan. D genes are given only for firm matches. Where a row states a size, it is once, few, many or the class of an expanded clone; other rows omit it.

TRBV2	.	14	few	TRBJ1-1	TGTGCCAGCAGTGAAGGCCGGGGGAGCACTGAAGCTTTCTTT	CASSEGRGSTEAFF
TRBV15	.	14	.	TRBJ1-1	TGTGCCACCAGCAGAGATGGGGGGAACACTGAAGCTTTCTTT	CATSRDGGNTEAFF
TRBV5-4	.	16	.	TRBJ1-3	TGTGCCAGCAGCTTATTTGGCAGCCTCTCTGGAAACACCATATATTTT	CASSLFGSLSGNTIYF
TRBV2	.	12	.	TRBJ1-6	TGTGCCAGCACCATTCAAGGGACACCCCTCCACTTT	CASTIQGTPLHF
TRBV4-1	TRBD1	13	.	TRBJ2-7	TGCGCCAGCAGCCGGGACAGCTCCTACGAGCAGTACTTC	CASSRDSSYEQYF
TRBV27	.	11	many	TRBJ1-4	TGTGCCAGCAGTTTCGGGGGAAAACTGTTTTTT	CASSFGGKLFF
TRBV5-1	.	15	.	TRBJ2-7	TGCGCCAGCAGCTTGGAGAGTGATGCCGCCTACGAGCAGTACTTC	CASSLESDAAYEQYF
TRBV7-2	.	16	few	TRBJ1-6	TGTGCCAGCAGCTTAGGTTCCGGTTCCTATAATTCACCCCTCCACTTT	CASSLGSGSYNSPLHF
TRBV29-1	.	11	.	TRBJ2-7	TGCAGCGTTGAAGACAGCTACGAGCAGTACTTC	CSVEDSYEQYF
TRBV19	TRBD1	15	.	TRBJ2-3	TGTGCCAGTATGGGGACAGGGGCGGGCACAGATACGCAGTATTTT	CASMGTGAGTDTQYF